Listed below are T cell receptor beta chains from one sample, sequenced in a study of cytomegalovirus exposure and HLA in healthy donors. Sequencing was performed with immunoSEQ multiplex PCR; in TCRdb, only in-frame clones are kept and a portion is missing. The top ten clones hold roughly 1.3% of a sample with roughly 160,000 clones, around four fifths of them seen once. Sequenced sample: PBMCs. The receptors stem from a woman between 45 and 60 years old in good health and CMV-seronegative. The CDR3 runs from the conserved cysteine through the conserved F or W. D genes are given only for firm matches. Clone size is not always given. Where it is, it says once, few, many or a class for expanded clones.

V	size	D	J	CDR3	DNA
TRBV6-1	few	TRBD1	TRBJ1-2	CASSEEKGARSGYTF	TGTGCCAGCAGTGAGGAAAAGGGGGCGAGGTCTGGCTACACCTTC
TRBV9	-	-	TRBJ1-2	CASSVEGNYGYTF	TGTGCCAGCAGCGTAGAGGGGAACTATGGCTACACCTTC
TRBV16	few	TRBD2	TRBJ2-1	CASSQAGLAGDNEQFF	TGTGCCAGCAGCCAAGCGGGACTAGCGGGAGACAATGAGCAGTTCTTC
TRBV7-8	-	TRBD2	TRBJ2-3	CASSARLAGIADTQYF	TGTGCCAGCAGCGCCCGACTAGCGGGAATCGCAGATACGCAGTATTTT
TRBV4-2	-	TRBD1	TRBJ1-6	CASSQERTGGISPLHF	TGTGCCAGCAGCCAAGAGCGGACAGGGGGCATCTCACCCCTCCACTTT
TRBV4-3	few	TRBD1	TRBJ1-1	CASSGDSLGNTEAFF	TGCGCCAGCAGCGGGGACAGCTTAGGGAACACTGAAGCTTTCTTT
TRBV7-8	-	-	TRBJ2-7	CASSSRTGNYEQYF	TGTGCCAGCAGCTCCCGGACGGGAAACTACGAGCAGTACTTC
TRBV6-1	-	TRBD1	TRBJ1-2	CASSESGGNYGYTF	TGTGCCAGCAGTGAGTCAGGGGGAAACTATGGCTACACCTTC
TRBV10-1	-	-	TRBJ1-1	CASSESRSTEAFF	TGCGCCAGCAGTGAGTCGAGGTCAACTGAAGCTTTCTTT
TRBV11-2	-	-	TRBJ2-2	CASSNTVGTGELFF	TGTGCCAGCAGCAATACTGTTGGTACCGGGGAGCTGTTTTTT
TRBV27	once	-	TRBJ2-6	CASSPRRQSIVLTF	TGTGCCAGCAGTCCCCGACGACAGAGTATAGTCCTGACTTTC
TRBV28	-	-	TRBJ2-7	CASSTPPSGVYEQYF	TGTGCCAGCAGTACCCCCCCATCAGGGGTTTACGAGCAGTACTTC
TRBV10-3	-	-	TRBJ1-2	CAIRLDRLYGYTF	TGTGCCATCAGGCTCGACAGGCTCTATGGCTACACCTTC
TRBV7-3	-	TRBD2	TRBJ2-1	CASRPSLASEQFF	TGTGCCAGCAGACCCTCACTAGCGAGCGAGCAGTTCTTC
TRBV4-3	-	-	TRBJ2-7	CASSQDALGRSYEQYF	TGCGCCAGCAGCCAAGACGCTCTTGGCCGCTCCTACGAGCAGTACTTC
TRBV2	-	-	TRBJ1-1	CASSDTSMNTEAFF	TGTGCCAGCAGTGACACCAGTATGAACACTGAAGCTTTCTTT
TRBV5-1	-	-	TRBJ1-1	CASSTNVDTEAFF	TGCGCCAGCAGCACGAATGTAGACACTGAAGCTTTCTTT
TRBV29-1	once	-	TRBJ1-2	CSVGSPGRFNGYTF	TGCAGCGTTGGGTCCCCAGGGCGTTTTAATGGCTACACCTTC
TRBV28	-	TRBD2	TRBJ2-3	CASSGIRLAGGPSTDTQYF	TGTGCCAGCAGTGGCATTAGACTAGCGGGAGGGCCGAGCACAGATACGCAGTATTTT
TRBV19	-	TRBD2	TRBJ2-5	CASSMVGTGGKTQYF	TGTGCCAGTAGTATGGTAGGAACGGGAGGAAAGACCCAGTACTTC
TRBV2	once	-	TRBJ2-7	CASSEAGRGEQYF	TGTGCCAGCAGTGAAGCGGGTAGAGGCGAGCAGTACTTC
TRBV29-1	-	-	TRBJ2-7	CSVEGRTASYEQYF	TGCAGCGTTGAAGGGAGGACAGCCTCCTACGAGCAGTACTTC
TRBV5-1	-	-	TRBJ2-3	CASSFDRPDTQYF	TGCGCCAGCAGCTTTGACAGGCCAGATACGCAGTATTTT
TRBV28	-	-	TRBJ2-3	CASSLRETYTDTQYF	TGTGCCAGCAGTCTTCGGGAGACCTACACAGATACGCAGTATTTT
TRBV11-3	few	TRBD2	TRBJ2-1	CASSPGLAGAEQFF	TGTGCCAGCAGCCCGGGACTAGCGGGAGCCGAGCAGTTCTTC
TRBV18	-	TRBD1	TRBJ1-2	CASSQGQGYGYTF	TGTGCCAGCTCACAAGGACAGGGCTATGGCTACACCTTC
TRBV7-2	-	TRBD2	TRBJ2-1	CASLAGRSSYNEQFF	TGTGCCAGTCTAGCGGGGCGAAGCTCCTACAATGAGCAGTTCTTC
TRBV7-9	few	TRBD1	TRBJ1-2	CASSFHDRGHGYTF	TGTGCCAGCAGCTTTCACGACAGGGGGCACGGCTACACCTTC
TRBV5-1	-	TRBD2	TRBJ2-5	CASSFRGTSGIQETQYF	TGCGCCAGCAGCTTCAGGGGGACTAGCGGAATCCAAGAGACCCAGTACTTC
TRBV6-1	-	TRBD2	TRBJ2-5	CASSEGGNSGSSPPYF	TGTGCCAGCAGTGAAGGAGGTAATAGCGGGAGTTCACCTCCGTACTTC
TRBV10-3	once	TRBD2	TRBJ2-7	CAISGGLAGGTYEQYF	TGTGCCATCAGTGGGGGACTAGCGGGGGGGACCTACGAGCAGTACTTC
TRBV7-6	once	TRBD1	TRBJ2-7	CASSLRTGSSYEQYF	TGTGCCAGCAGCCTGAGGACAGGGAGCTCCTACGAGCAGTACTTC
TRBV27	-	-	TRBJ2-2	CASSLSVRGRTGELFF	TGTGCCAGCAGTTTATCGGTCAGGGGTCGCACCGGGGAGCTGTTTTTT
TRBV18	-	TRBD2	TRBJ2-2	CASSPTSGSPGELFF	TGTGCCAGCTCACCGACTAGCGGGAGCCCCGGGGAGCTGTTTTTT
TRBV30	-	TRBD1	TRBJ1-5	CAWSDLRSGQGYQPQHF	TGTGCCTGGAGTGATCTAAGATCGGGACAGGGGTATCAGCCCCAGCATTTT
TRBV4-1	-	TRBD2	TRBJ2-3	CASSQDGTSGGATDTQYF	TGCGCCAGCAGCCAAGATGGGACTAGCGGGGGGGCCACAGATACGCAGTATTTT
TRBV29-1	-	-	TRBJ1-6	CSVEDRNSPLHF	TGCAGCGTTGAGGACAGAAATTCACCCCTCCACTTT
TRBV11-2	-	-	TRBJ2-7	CASSLIPGGSSYEQYF	TGTGCCAGCAGCTTAATTCCAGGGGGGTCCTCCTACGAGCAGTACTTC
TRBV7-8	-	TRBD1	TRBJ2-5	CASSSDRGEIQYF	TGTGCCAGCAGCTCCGACAGGGGAGAGATCCAGTACTTC
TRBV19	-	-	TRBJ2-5	CASSIGQRGQETQYF	TGTGCCAGTAGTATTGGACAACGGGGGCAAGAGACCCAGTACTTC
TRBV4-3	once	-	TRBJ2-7	CASSQETGGVSGEQYF	TGCGCCAGCAGCCAAGAAACTGGCGGGGTCTCGGGAGAGCAGTACTTC
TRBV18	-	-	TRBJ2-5	CASSPGPLRQETQYF	TGTGCCAGCTCACCAGGTCCGTTGAGACAAGAGACCCAGTACTTC
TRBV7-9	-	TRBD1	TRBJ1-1	CASSLVSATGWGTEAFF	TGTGCCAGCAGCTTAGTCTCAGCGACAGGGTGGGGCACTGAAGCTTTCTTT
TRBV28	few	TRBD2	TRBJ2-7	CASLPLAGGRSYEQYF	TGTGCCAGCCTCCCCTTAGCGGGAGGGCGATCCTACGAGCAGTACTTC
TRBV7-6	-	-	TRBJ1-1	CASSLEQPGRVMNTEAFF	TGTGCCAGCAGCTTAGAACAACCGGGTCGGGTAATGAACACTGAAGCTTTCTTT
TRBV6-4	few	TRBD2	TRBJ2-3	CASSDSATSGGESTDTQYF	TGTGCCAGCAGTGACTCGGCTACTAGCGGGGGGGAATCGACAGATACGCAGTATTTT
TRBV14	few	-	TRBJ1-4	CASSPGRTNEKLFF	TGTGCCAGCAGCCCAGGGAGGACTAATGAAAAACTGTTTTTT
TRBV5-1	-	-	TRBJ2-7	CASTPGGGGTYEQYF	TGCGCCAGCACCCCCGGGGGAGGGGGGACCTACGAGCAGTACTTC
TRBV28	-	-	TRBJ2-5	CASSGYRAIGETQYF	TGTGCCAGCAGTGGTTACAGGGCCATAGGAGAGACCCAGTACTTC
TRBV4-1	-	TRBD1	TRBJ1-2	CASSPRSWGTGDDYGYTF	TGCGCCAGCAGCCCACGGTCTTGGGGGACAGGGGACGACTATGGCTACACCTTC
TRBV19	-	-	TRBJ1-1	CASSIAGRGVNTEAFF	TGTGCCAGTAGTATAGCGGGTCGGGGGGTGAACACTGAAGCTTTCTTT
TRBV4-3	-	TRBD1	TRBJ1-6	CASSQDLDRGSPLHF	TGCGCCAGCAGCCAAGATCTGGACAGGGGGTCACCCCTCCACTTT
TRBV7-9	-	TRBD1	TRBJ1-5	CASSLGTGRNQPQHF	TGTGCCAGCAGCTTAGGGACAGGGCGAAATCAGCCCCAGCATTTT
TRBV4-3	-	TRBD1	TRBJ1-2	CASSQEGQGGGYTF	TGCGCCAGCAGCCAAGAGGGACAGGGAGGTGGCTACACCTTC